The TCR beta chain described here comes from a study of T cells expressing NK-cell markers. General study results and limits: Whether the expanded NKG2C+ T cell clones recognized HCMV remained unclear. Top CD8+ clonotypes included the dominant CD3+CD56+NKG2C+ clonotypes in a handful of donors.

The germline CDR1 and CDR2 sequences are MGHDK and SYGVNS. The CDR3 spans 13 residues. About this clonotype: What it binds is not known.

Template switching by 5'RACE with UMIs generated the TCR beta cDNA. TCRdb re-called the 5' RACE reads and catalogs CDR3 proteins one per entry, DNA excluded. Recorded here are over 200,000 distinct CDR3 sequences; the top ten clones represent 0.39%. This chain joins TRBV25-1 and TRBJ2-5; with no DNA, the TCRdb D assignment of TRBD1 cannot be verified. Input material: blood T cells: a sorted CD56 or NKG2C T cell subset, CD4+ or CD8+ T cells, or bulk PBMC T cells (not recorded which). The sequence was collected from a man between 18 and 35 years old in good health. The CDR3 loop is CASSDHTGRAQYF.